This TCR beta chain was obtained from a study of identical twins. A few counts support this clonotype. MiXCR was run by TCRdb on the 5' RACE reads, yielding one entry per CDR3 protein. The repertoire has 400,000 to 550,000 distinct CDR3 sequences, about 20% of them found once; the top ten carry roughly 0.9%. This CDR3 is 15 amino acids long. V lost 7 bases, J lost 2 bases, and 17 bases lay in between. Germline assignment: CDR1 MNHNS and CDR2 SASEGT. This sample was also put to use in a study of T cells expressing NK-cell markers. In that study: Serological testing identified most of the eight sequenced donors as HCMV-seropositive and one as seronegative.

The gene calls are TRBV6-1 and TRBJ1-2; D is unclear. The sequenced sample consisted of CD4+ T cells sorted from blood. The source is a woman aged 18-29 years in good health. The CDR3 is CASTPRKPGNYGYTF. For the CDR3, the DNA is TGTGCCAGCACCCCAAGGAAGCCAGGAAACTATGGCTACACCTTC.